These 21 T cell receptor beta chains came from one sample sequenced in a study of blood T cell repertoires in COVID-19. Generated by immunoSEQ multiplex PCR, the TCRdb table keeps only in-frame clones and is missing some. The sample has under 300,000 clones, around three quarters seen once. Sequencing was carried out using peripheral blood. The receptors here all came from an elderly woman with acute or convalescent COVID-19.

The V gene is TRBV19, the J gene TRBJ1-2, with D possibly TRBD1 on 5 matching bases. Germline V CDR1 and CDR2: LNHDA, SQIVND (reference sequence). With 7 bases removed from V and 5 bases from J, the gap between germline ends came to 17 bases. This CDR3 is built from 14 residues. CDR3 DNA: TGTGCCAGTAAGGGGATGGGGCGAGGATATGGCTACACCTTC. Encoded protein: CASKGMGRGYGYTF.

The rearrangement uses TRBV19 and TRBJ2-3, with 11 bases matching TRBD2. CDR1 is LNHDA and CDR2 is SQIVND in the germline V gene (reference sequence). Trimming took 7 bases from V and 4 from J; bases not matched to a gene: 7. The CDR3 extends over 15 amino acids. CDR3 residues: CASTYSGGASDTQYF. CDR3 sequence (DNA): TGTGCCAGTACCTATAGCGGGGGGGCGTCAGATACGCAGTATTTT.

The genes are TRBV6-5 and TRBJ1-6, with a possible D match to TRBD1 (5 bases). Between the trimmed V and J ends, which lost 2 bases and 9 bases, there was a span of 17 bases. Looked up from germline, CDR1 is MNHEY and CDR2 is SVGAGI. The CDR3 contains 16 residues. This chain's CDR3 is CASSYTSWQGGSPLHF. In DNA form, the CDR3 reads TGTGCCAGCAGTTACACCTCATGGCAGGGAGGTTCACCCCTCCACTTT.

The gene calls are TRBV21-1 and TRBJ1-2. TRBV21-1 is assigned pseudogene status. CDR3 length equals 13 residues. CDR3 protein: CASLRGAPYGYTF. The CDR3, as DNA: TGTGCCAGCCTTCGGGGGGCGCCTTATGGCTACACCTTC.

This rearrangement joins TRBV18 to TRBJ1-2; D might be TRBD1 (6 bases). The V gene lost 4 bases and the J gene lost 2 bases, with 14 bases spanning the gap. Germline CDR1 reads KGHSH; CDR2 reads LQKENI. The CDR3 loop spans 15 amino acids. CDR3 region: CASSRITGYNYGYTF. The CDR3 nucleotides are TGTGCCAGCTCACGAATAACAGGGTACAACTATGGCTACACCTTC.

This sequence joins TRBV7-9 and TRBJ2-7, with TRBD1 matching over 9 bases. The germline V gene has CDR1 SEHNR and CDR2 FQNEAQ (reference sequence). J gave up 7 bases and V 4 bases, and 11 bases lay outside the gene matches. This CDR3 is built from 15 residues. CDR3 sequence: CASSSSGTGLGEQYF. The CDR3 DNA is TGTGCCAGCAGCTCCTCCGGGACAGGGTTGGGTGAGCAGTACTTC. Full variable domain (remainder filled in from reference TRBV7-9 and TRBJ2-7): DTGVSQNPRHKITKRGQNVTFRCDPISEHNRLYWYRQTLGQGPEFLTYFQNEAQLEKSRLLSDRFSAERPKGSFSTLEIQRTEQGDSAMYLCASSSSGTGLGEQYFGPGTRLTVT.

V usage is TRBV28 and J usage is TRBJ2-2; D not resolved. The CDR3 loop spans 15 amino acids. Germline CDR1 and CDR2: MDHEN and SYDVKM. The V end lost 5 bases, the J end lost 6 bases, and 16 bases lay between the germline ends. CDR3: CASSRNSAASGELFF. The CDR3 coding sequence is TGTGCCAGCAGTCGTAATTCTGCGGCGTCCGGGGAGCTGTTTTTT.

The chain links TRBV5-4 to TRBJ2-7; TRBD1 agrees at 9 bases. Looked up from germline, CDR1 is SGHNT and CDR2 is YYREEE (reference sequence). V shed 4 bases, J shed 0 bases, and the junction held 5 bases outside the gene matches. This CDR3 is 15 amino acids long. CDR3 bases: TGTGCCAGCAGCCCTGGACAGGGGAGCTCCTACGAGCAGTACTTC. It codes for CASSPGQGSSYEQYF.

The V gene is TRBV5-1, the J gene TRBJ2-1; 8 bases match TRBD2. Germline assignment: CDR1 SGHRS and CDR2 YFSETQ. V gave up 4 bases and J gave up 3 bases; unmatched junction bases: 6. The CDR3 has 15 residues. This CDR3 reads CASSTSGLDYNEQFF. The CDR3 DNA follows: TGCGCCAGCAGCACTTCGGGACTAGACTACAATGAGCAGTTCTTC.

V gene TRBV15 combines with J gene TRBJ1-5, with TRBD1 matching 12 bases. The germline gives CDR1 LNHNV, CDR2 YYDKDF (reference sequence). The junction had 17 bases not matched to a gene; V was cut back by 6 bases and J by 2 bases. CDR3 length equals 20 residues. CDR3 coding DNA: TGTGCCACCAGTCAGTGGAGGGGGACAGGGGGCTCCAAGGGCAATCAGCCCCAGCATTTT. Protein sequence: CATSQWRGTGGSKGNQPQHF.

The table lists this clone with a count of one. The rearrangement links TRBV21-1 to TRBJ1-4. TRBV21-1 constitutes a pseudogene. CDR3 length: 16 amino acids. This CDR3 reads CASSKALGGDNEKLFF. The CDR3 DNA sequence: TGTGCCAGCAGCAAAGCGCTGGGGGGGGATAATGAAAAACTGTTTTTT.

This chain uses TRBV5-1 with TRBJ2-1, with 10 bases that match TRBD1. Trimming removed 7 bases from V and 5 bases from J; junction bases left unmatched: 6. The CDR3 extends over 14 amino acids. Germline V CDR1 and CDR2: SGHRS, YFSETQ. This CDR3 is CASETGGPDNEQFF. CDR3 DNA: TGCGCCAGCGAGACAGGGGGCCCCGACAATGAGCAGTTCTTC.

The V gene is TRBV16, the J gene TRBJ1-1, with 7 nucleotides matching TRBD1. J lost 3 bases, V lost 8 bases, and 9 bases had no gene match. The CDR3 runs to 14 residues. CDR1 is KGHSY, CDR2 FQNENV, per germline. The CDR3 protein is CASAAGGGDTEAFF. Here the CDR3 DNA reads TGTGCCAGCGCAGCAGGGGGTGGGGACACTGAAGCTTTCTTT.

The table lists this clone with a few counts. The chain combines TRBV11-2 with TRBJ2-5, with TRBD2 as a possible D gene (6 bases). The CDR3 loop spans 15 amino acids. Germline assignment: CDR1 SGHAT and CDR2 FQNNGV. V lost 1 base, J lost 4 bases, and 13 bases lay in between. The CDR3 here is CASSLARGGRETQYF. In DNA, the CDR3 is TGTGCCAGCAGCTTAGCTAGGGGAGGAAGAGAGACCCAGTACTTC.

The chain links TRBV9 to TRBJ1-3; D might be TRBD1 (6 bases). Per the germline V gene, CDR1 is SGDLS and CDR2 is YYNGEE. V lost 4 bases and J 0 bases, leaving 11 bases between the germline ends. This CDR3 region has 15 residues. CDR3 sequence reads: CASSRDTDSGNTIYF. CDR3 bases: TGTGCCAGCAGCAGGGACACAGACTCTGGAAACACCATATATTTT.

J is TRBJ1-5 and V is TRBV20-1; D possibly corresponds to TRBD1 (6 bases). V was clipped by 3 bases and J by 6 bases, with 9 bases between them. The CDR3 is 12 residues long. From germline, CDR1 is DFQATT and CDR2 SNEGSKA (reference sequence). DNA of the CDR3: TGCAGTGCTAGTTCAGGGGTTCAGCCCCAGCATTTT. It translates to CSASSGVQPQHF.

This clone was observed once. The chain links TRBV7-2 to TRBJ2-5; TRBD1 matches 8 bases. The length of the CDR3 is 15 residues. Germline assignment: CDR1 SGHTA and CDR2 FQGNSA. The trim removed 2 bases at V and 5 bases at J, leaving 7 bases unmatched. CDR3 DNA: TGTGCCAGCAGCTTATCAGGGGGCTTAGGGGAGACCCAGTACTTC. Its translation is CASSLSGGLGETQYF.

This clone was counted a single time. This sequence joins TRBV5-5 and TRBJ1-4; D unclear. Germline CDR1 and CDR2: SGHKS and YYEKEE (reference sequence). V lost 7 bases and J lost 2, with 15 bases in between. The CDR3 has 15 residues. The chain's CDR3 is CASQTMWFTNEKLFF. CDR3 sequence (DNA): TGTGCCAGCCAAACAATGTGGTTCACTAATGAAAAACTGTTTTTT.

The chain carries TRBV7-2 and TRBJ2-3; D might be TRBD2 (5 bases). This CDR3 contains 15 residues. Trimming left V 5 bases short and J 1 base short, with 13 bases between. Germline V CDR1 and CDR2: SGHTA, FQGNSA. CDR3 sequence: CASSLRGKGTDTQYF. CDR3 DNA sequence: TGTGCCAGCAGCCTACGGGGAAAGGGCACAGATACGCAGTATTTT.

This chain links TRBV2 with TRBJ1-4; 7 bases are shared with TRBD1. The CDR3 loop spans 14 amino acids. Germline CDR1 and CDR2: SNHLY and FYNNEI. The V segment lost 3 bases and the J segment 5 bases; nucleotides outside the gene matches: 3. The CDR3 loop reads CASSEAGGNEKLFF. Here the CDR3 DNA reads TGTGCCAGCAGTGAGGCAGGGGGAAATGAAAAACTGTTTTTT.

This sequence joins TRBV7-8 and TRBJ2-5; 9 bases are shared with TRBD2. Per germline, CDR1 SGHVS and CDR2 FQNEAQ. J lost 2 bases, V lost 1 base, and 5 bases had no gene match. This CDR3 contains 16 residues. CDR3 in amino acids: CASSLGGSGGQETQYF. DNA of the CDR3: TGTGCCAGCAGCTTAGGGGGTAGCGGGGGACAAGAGACCCAGTACTTC.